This is a list of T cell receptor beta chains from one sample in a study of post-analysis software for immune sequencing data. TCRdb called the PCR reads again in MiXCR, with one record for every CDR3 protein. The table records hundreds of thousands of distinct CDR3 sequences, roughly 27% of them present only once. The sequencing input was blood. The receptors shown here come from a girl under 18 with multiple sclerosis. The CDR3 runs from the conserved cysteine through the conserved F or W. D genes are given only for firm matches. Only part of the rows carry a size: once, few, many, or a class if the clone is expanded.

CDR3nt: TGTGCCAGCAGGACCGGGACTAGCGTACACGAGCAGTACTTC
CDR3aa: CASRTGTSVHEQYF
abundance: .
v_gene: TRBV6-5
d_gene: TRBD2
j_gene: TRBJ2-7

CDR3nt: TGCAGCGTTATTCGGCAGGCACGCACAGATACGCAGTATTTT
CDR3aa: CSVIRQARTDTQYF
abundance: few
v_gene: TRBV29-1
d_gene: .
j_gene: TRBJ2-3

CDR3nt: TGCAGTGCTAGTTTTGGAGCAGTGGGTTCTGAAGCTTTCTTT
CDR3aa: CSASFGAVGSEAFF
abundance: .
v_gene: TRBV20-1
d_gene: .
j_gene: TRBJ1-1

CDR3nt: TGCAGCGTTGGGGGTATGCGGACAGTACTTACCTACGAGCAGTACTTC
CDR3aa: CSVGGMRTVLTYEQYF
abundance: .
v_gene: TRBV29-1
d_gene: .
j_gene: TRBJ2-7

CDR3nt: TGTGCCACCAGTGATACAGATCATTCAGGGGCCAACGTCCTGACTTTC
CDR3aa: CATSDTDHSGANVLTF
abundance: few
v_gene: TRBV24-1
d_gene: .
j_gene: TRBJ2-6

CDR3nt: TGTGCCAGCAGCCAAGGACAGGGCGGTCGGTCACCCCTCCACTTT
CDR3aa: CASSQGQGGRSPLHF
abundance: .
v_gene: TRBV4-2
d_gene: TRBD1
j_gene: TRBJ1-6

CDR3nt: TGTGCCAGCAGTTACTCTCAACGAAATCAGCCCCAGCATTTT
CDR3aa: CASSYSQRNQPQHF
abundance: .
v_gene: TRBV6-6
d_gene: .
j_gene: TRBJ1-5

CDR3nt: TGCAGTGCTAGAAGGACTATCAGCTCCTACGAGCAGTACTTC
CDR3aa: CSARRTISSYEQYF
abundance: .
v_gene: TRBV20-1
d_gene: .
j_gene: TRBJ2-7

CDR3nt: TGTGCCAGCAGCCAAGATTGGGGACAGGGATACAATGAGCAGTTCTTC
CDR3aa: CASSQDWGQGYNEQFF
abundance: .
v_gene: TRBV4-2
d_gene: TRBD1
j_gene: TRBJ2-1

CDR3nt: TGTGCCAGCAGTTTCAGGTTAGGAGATACGCAGTATTTT
CDR3aa: CASSFRLGDTQYF
abundance: .
v_gene: TRBV12-3/TRBV12-4
d_gene: .
j_gene: TRBJ2-3

CDR3nt: TGTGCCAGCAGCTCCCGAGTAGCGGGCACAGATACGCAGTATTTT
CDR3aa: CASSSRVAGTDTQYF
abundance: .
v_gene: TRBV7-2
d_gene: .
j_gene: TRBJ2-3

CDR3nt: TGTGCCAGCAGCCCTTTCGGGCCTAACACCGGGGAGCTGTTTTTT
CDR3aa: CASSPFGPNTGELFF
abundance: .
v_gene: TRBV6-5
d_gene: .
j_gene: TRBJ2-2

CDR3nt: TGCGCCAGCACTGGCACAGATACGCAGTATTTT
CDR3aa: CASTGTDTQYF
abundance: many
v_gene: TRBV5-1
d_gene: .
j_gene: TRBJ2-3

CDR3nt: TGTGCCAGCACCCTCGCAGGGAAAGAGACCCAGTACTTC
CDR3aa: CASTLAGKETQYF
abundance: few
v_gene: TRBV28
d_gene: .
j_gene: TRBJ2-5

CDR3nt: TGCGCCAGCAGCCAACGCCTAGCATATGAGCAGTTCTTC
CDR3aa: CASSQRLAYEQFF
abundance: .
v_gene: TRBV4-3
d_gene: .
j_gene: TRBJ2-1

CDR3nt: TGTGCCAGCAGCTTAGGTGGACAGTTCTACGAGCAGTACTTC
CDR3aa: CASSLGGQFYEQYF
abundance: few
v_gene: TRBV7-2
d_gene: .
j_gene: TRBJ2-7

CDR3nt: TGTGCCAGCAGCCGAAGTCCCTACGAGCAGTACTTC
CDR3aa: CASSRSPYEQYF
abundance: few
v_gene: TRBV14
d_gene: .
j_gene: TRBJ2-7

CDR3nt: TGTGTCAGCAGTGGAGCCTCCATCTACAATGAGCAGTTCTTC
CDR3aa: CVSSGASIYNEQFF
abundance: .
v_gene: TRBV6-1
d_gene: .
j_gene: TRBJ2-1

CDR3nt: TGCGCCAGCAGCTTAGTCGGAGGGAATGAAGCTTTCTTT
CDR3aa: CASSLVGGNEAFF
abundance: few
v_gene: TRBV5-1
d_gene: .
j_gene: TRBJ1-1

CDR3nt: TGTGCCAGCAGCCCGGGGGGCTCTGAGACCCAGTACTTC
CDR3aa: CASSPGGSETQYF
abundance: few
v_gene: TRBV6-6
d_gene: .
j_gene: TRBJ2-5

CDR3nt: TGCAGTGCTATTAGCGGGGCCCCAGATACGCAGTATTTT
CDR3aa: CSAISGAPDTQYF
abundance: many
v_gene: TRBV20-1
d_gene: TRBD2
j_gene: TRBJ2-3

CDR3nt: TGTGCCATCAGACAGCTCGGCCCCGACAATGAGCAGTTCTTC
CDR3aa: CAIRQLGPDNEQFF
abundance: .
v_gene: TRBV10-3
d_gene: .
j_gene: TRBJ2-1

CDR3nt: TGCAGTGCTAGAACGGAGGCTCTAGCCAAAAACATTCAGTACTTC
CDR3aa: CSARTEALAKNIQYF
abundance: .
v_gene: TRBV20-1
d_gene: .
j_gene: TRBJ2-4

CDR3nt: TGTGCCAGCAGCTTAGGCGGACAGGGCCGGCAGACCCAGTACTTC
CDR3aa: CASSLGGQGRQTQYF
abundance: .
v_gene: TRBV7-2
d_gene: TRBD1
j_gene: TRBJ2-5

CDR3nt: TGTGCCAGCAGTCCCGGACTAGGTGTCTATGAGCAGTTCTTC
CDR3aa: CASSPGLGVYEQFF
abundance: .
v_gene: TRBV6-2/TRBV6-3
d_gene: TRBD2
j_gene: TRBJ2-1

CDR3nt: TGTGCCACCAGCAGTGTGGGGGAGGGGCAGGTTGGCTATGGCTACACCTTC
CDR3aa: CATSSVGEGQVGYGYTF
abundance: .
v_gene: TRBV15
d_gene: .
j_gene: TRBJ1-2

CDR3nt: TGTGCCAGCAGCCCCTCCCCGGGCCAGGGCGACAATCAGCCCCAGCATTTT
CDR3aa: CASSPSPGQGDNQPQHF
abundance: .
v_gene: TRBV7-9
d_gene: .
j_gene: TRBJ1-5

CDR3nt: TGCGCCAGCAGCCAAACTCGGAGTTCGGATACGCAGTATTTT
CDR3aa: CASSQTRSSDTQYF
abundance: few
v_gene: TRBV4-1
d_gene: .
j_gene: TRBJ2-3

CDR3nt: TGCAGCGTTGAAGGACCCAGAGGAAATGAGCAGTTCTTC
CDR3aa: CSVEGPRGNEQFF
abundance: few
v_gene: TRBV29-1
d_gene: .
j_gene: TRBJ2-1

CDR3nt: TGTGCCAGCAGTGAAGCGGGGTGGCTAGAAGGACCCTACAATGAGCAGTTCTTC
CDR3aa: CASSEAGWLEGPYNEQFF
abundance: .
v_gene: TRBV6-1
d_gene: .
j_gene: TRBJ2-1

CDR3nt: TGCAGCGTAGAAAGCGGGGTGCAGTACTTC
CDR3aa: CSVESGVQYF
abundance: .
v_gene: TRBV29-1
d_gene: TRBD2
j_gene: TRBJ2-5

CDR3nt: TGTGCCAGCAGCACCGGGACTAGCGGGAGAAGGGACGAGCAGTACTTC
CDR3aa: CASSTGTSGRRDEQYF
abundance: .
v_gene: TRBV2
d_gene: TRBD2
j_gene: TRBJ2-7